A selection of T cell receptor beta chains follows, all from one sample in a study of T-cell reconstitution after alpha-beta-depleted transplantation in children. From the PCR reads, TCRdb called clonotypes with MiXCR, one entry per CDR3 protein. The sample holds some 180,000 distinct CDR3 sequences, roughly 7% seen once. This specimen was PBMCs, taken before TCRalphabeta/CD19-depleted stem cell transplant. The origin of the receptors is a boy aged 2 to 9 with acute lymphoblastic leukemia, due to receive a stem cell transplant. The CDR3 runs from the conserved cysteine through the conserved F or W.

v_gene: TRBV7-2
j_gene: TRBJ2-5
CDR3aa: CAISLDRGKETQYF

v_gene: TRBV5-5
j_gene: TRBJ2-5
CDR3aa: CASSLSQGSETQYF

v_gene: TRBV20-1
j_gene: TRBJ1-2
CDR3aa: CSASGQGFDYGYTF

v_gene: TRBV7-2
j_gene: TRBJ1-5
CDR3aa: CASSYRENQPQHF

v_gene: TRBV5-1
j_gene: TRBJ1-2
CDR3aa: CASSLVATNYTF

v_gene: TRBV29-1
j_gene: TRBJ1-1
CDR3aa: CSVTQMNTEAFF

v_gene: TRBV7-9
j_gene: TRBJ1-4
CDR3aa: CASSARRGTNEKLFF

v_gene: TRBV6-5
j_gene: TRBJ2-3
CDR3aa: CASSHAPGQGGDTQYF

v_gene: TRBV20-1
j_gene: TRBJ1-5
CDR3aa: CSARDPIRMNQPQHF

v_gene: TRBV7-3
j_gene: TRBJ1-6
CDR3aa: CASSLYGRSYNSPLHF

v_gene: TRBV4-2
j_gene: TRBJ2-1
CDR3aa: CASSQDRSLNNEQFF

v_gene: TRBV6-2/TRBV6-3
j_gene: TRBJ2-1
CDR3aa: CASSESGTGGNEQFF

v_gene: TRBV7-2
j_gene: TRBJ2-5
CDR3aa: CASSQNRGETQYF

v_gene: TRBV20-1
j_gene: TRBJ2-1
CDR3aa: CSAPRRGRGWSNEQFF

v_gene: TRBV5-5
j_gene: TRBJ2-7
CDR3aa: CASSLASGSLSQQYF

v_gene: TRBV6-2/TRBV6-3
j_gene: TRBJ1-1
CDR3aa: CASSYIVASEAFF

v_gene: TRBV4-3
j_gene: TRBJ2-1
CDR3aa: CASSQEMRGGPEEQFF

v_gene: TRBV4-2
j_gene: TRBJ2-7
CDR3aa: CASSQGQSPTPYEQYF

v_gene: TRBV27
j_gene: TRBJ2-1
CDR3aa: CARRVAGGPVNPYNEQFF

v_gene: TRBV7-9
j_gene: TRBJ1-2
CDR3aa: CASSLQGGYGYTF

v_gene: TRBV7-9
j_gene: TRBJ2-2
CDR3aa: CASSPMGDRGFEELFF

v_gene: TRBV4-3
j_gene: TRBJ2-7
CDR3aa: CASSQTRTSGSEQYF

v_gene: TRBV10-2
j_gene: TRBJ2-7
CDR3aa: CASRGLAGEVHEQYF

v_gene: TRBV29-1
j_gene: TRBJ2-7
CDR3aa: CSATSANSYEQYF

v_gene: TRBV20-1
j_gene: TRBJ2-5
CDR3aa: CSARHPTKETQYF

v_gene: TRBV5-5
j_gene: TRBJ2-3
CDR3aa: CASSLEGTSTDTQYF

v_gene: TRBV5-5
j_gene: TRBJ1-1
CDR3aa: CASSFEGDGTGDTEAFF

v_gene: TRBV6-4
j_gene: TRBJ2-1
CDR3aa: CASSPTSGRFYNEQFF

v_gene: TRBV7-9
j_gene: TRBJ2-7
CDR3aa: CASSGYDRVGTGSYEQYF

v_gene: TRBV27
j_gene: TRBJ2-3
CDR3aa: CATFYREGRTHTQYF

v_gene: TRBV21-1
j_gene: TRBJ2-1
CDR3aa: CASSKVAGRSYNEQFF

v_gene: TRBV12-3/TRBV12-4
j_gene: TRBJ2-5
CDR3aa: CASSPYPLTGGRETQYF

v_gene: TRBV9
j_gene: TRBJ1-3
CDR3aa: CASSAPLDGNSGNTIYF

v_gene: TRBV7-2
j_gene: TRBJ1-3
CDR3aa: CASSFSQGDTIYF

v_gene: TRBV28
j_gene: TRBJ2-1
CDR3aa: CASRTSGDNEQFF

v_gene: TRBV7-9
j_gene: TRBJ2-7
CDR3aa: CASSNRVGYEQYF

v_gene: TRBV28
j_gene: TRBJ2-7
CDR3aa: CASSFPQGSVKSYEQYF

v_gene: TRBV5-5
j_gene: TRBJ1-5
CDR3aa: CASSLVTGAYQPQHF